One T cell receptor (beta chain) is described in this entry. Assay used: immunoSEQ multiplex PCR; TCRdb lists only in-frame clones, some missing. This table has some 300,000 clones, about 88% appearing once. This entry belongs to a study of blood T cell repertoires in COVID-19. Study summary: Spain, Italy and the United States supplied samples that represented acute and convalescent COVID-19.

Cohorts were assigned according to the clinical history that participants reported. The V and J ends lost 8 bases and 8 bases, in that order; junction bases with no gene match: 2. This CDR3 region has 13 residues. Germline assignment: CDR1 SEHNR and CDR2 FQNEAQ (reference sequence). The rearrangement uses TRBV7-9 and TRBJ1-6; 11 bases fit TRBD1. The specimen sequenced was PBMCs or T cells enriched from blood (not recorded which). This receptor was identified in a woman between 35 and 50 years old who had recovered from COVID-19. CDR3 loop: CASLGQGDSPLHF. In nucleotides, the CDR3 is TGTGCCAGCTTGGGACAGGGGGATTCACCCCTCCACTTT.